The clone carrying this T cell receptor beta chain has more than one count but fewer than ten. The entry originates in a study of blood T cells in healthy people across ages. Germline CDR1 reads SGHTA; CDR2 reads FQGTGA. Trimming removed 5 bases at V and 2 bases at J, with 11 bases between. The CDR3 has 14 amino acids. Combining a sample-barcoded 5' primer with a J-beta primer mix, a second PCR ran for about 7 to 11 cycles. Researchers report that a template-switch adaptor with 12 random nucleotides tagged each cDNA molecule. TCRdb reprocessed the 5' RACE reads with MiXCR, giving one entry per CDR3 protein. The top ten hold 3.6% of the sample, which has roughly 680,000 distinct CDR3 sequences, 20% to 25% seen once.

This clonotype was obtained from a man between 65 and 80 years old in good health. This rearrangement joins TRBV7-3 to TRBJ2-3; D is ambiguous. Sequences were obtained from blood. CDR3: CASSPLAATDTQYF. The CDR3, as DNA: TGTGCCAGCAGCCCCCTGGCGGCCACAGATACGCAGTATTTT.